These T cell receptor beta chains were read from a single sample in a study of CD4 T cells in relation to SARS-CoV-2 and coronaviruses. Their antigens remain unidentified. The data were produced by immunoSEQ multiplex PCR, yet TCRdb's version contains in-frame clones alone and is incomplete. The sample has roughly 26,000 clones, 60% to 85% seen once. The sample comprised CD4+ T cells from PBMCs, cultured in vitro. The receptors originated from a human donor in good health. The CDR3 runs from the conserved cysteine through the conserved F or W. A D gene is named only where the DNA matches it firmly. Some rows mark clone size as missing; the rest say once, few, many or name a class of expanded clone.

>TRBJ1-6|TRBV19|-|-
CASSISGDYNSPLHF
TGTGCCAGTAGTATCTCGGGGGACTATAATTCACCCCTCCACTTT
>TRBJ2-4|TRBV12-3/TRBV12-4|-|-
CGGGVAKNIQYF
TGTGGAGGGGGTGTTGCCAAAAACATTCAGTACTTC
>TRBJ2-7|TRBV13|-|TRBD2
CASSLYSGAAIAEQYF
TGTGCCAGCAGCTTATACAGCGGGGCTGCGATCGCCGAGCAGTACTTC
>TRBJ2-7|TRBV3-1/TRBV3-2|few|TRBD2
CASSRTSNEQYF
TGTGCCAGCAGCCGGACTAGCAACGAGCAGTACTTC
>TRBJ1-2|TRBV5-1|-|TRBD1
CASSLGQDDRALGYGYTF
TGCGCCAGCAGCTTGGGCCAAGACGACAGGGCACTAGGGTATGGCTACACCTTC
>TRBJ2-3|TRBV5-4|-|-
CASSGSTSYADTQYF
TGTGCCAGCAGCGGAAGCACTAGTTATGCAGATACGCAGTATTTT
>TRBJ2-1|TRBV9|-|TRBD2
CASSVTSGNYNEQFF
TGTGCCAGCAGCGTGACTAGCGGAAATTACAATGAGCAGTTCTTC
>TRBJ1-1|TRBV30|-|-
CAWSKEIGTRRGGTEAFF
TGTGCCTGGAGTAAAGAAATCGGGACAAGGAGAGGTGGCACTGAAGCTTTCTTT
>TRBJ1-3|TRBV3-1/TRBV3-2|-|TRBD1
CASSHWRQGNDGNTIYF
TGTGCCAGCAGCCACTGGAGACAGGGTAATGATGGAAACACCATATATTTT
>TRBJ2-2|TRBV4-1|-|-
CATQGTGELFF
TGCGCCACACAGGGTACCGGGGAGCTGTTTTTT
>TRBJ1-4|TRBV19|-|-
CASSIISGRNEKLFF
TGTGCCAGTAGTATAATAAGCGGACGTAATGAAAAACTGTTTTTT
>TRBJ1-6|TRBV2|-|TRBD1
CASSPGTGNSPLHF
TGTGCCAGCAGTCCCGGGACAGGGAATTCACCCCTCCACTTT
>TRBJ2-2|TRBV10-2|few|-
CASLSSTGELFF
TGCGCCAGCCTTTCTAGCACCGGGGAGCTGTTTTTT
>TRBJ1-2|TRBV5-6|few|-
CASSLERDYRNYGYTF
TGTGCCAGCAGCTTGGAAAGGGACTACAGGAACTATGGCTACACCTTC
>TRBJ2-2|TRBV7-2|-|TRBD1
CASSLAMTGTGELFF
TGTGCCAGCAGCTTAGCGATGACAGGGACAGGGGAGCTGTTTTTT
>TRBJ2-7|TRBV19|once|TRBD1
CASSPGTGRPYEQYF
TGTGCCAGTAGTCCAGGGACAGGCCGACCCTACGAGCAGTACTTC